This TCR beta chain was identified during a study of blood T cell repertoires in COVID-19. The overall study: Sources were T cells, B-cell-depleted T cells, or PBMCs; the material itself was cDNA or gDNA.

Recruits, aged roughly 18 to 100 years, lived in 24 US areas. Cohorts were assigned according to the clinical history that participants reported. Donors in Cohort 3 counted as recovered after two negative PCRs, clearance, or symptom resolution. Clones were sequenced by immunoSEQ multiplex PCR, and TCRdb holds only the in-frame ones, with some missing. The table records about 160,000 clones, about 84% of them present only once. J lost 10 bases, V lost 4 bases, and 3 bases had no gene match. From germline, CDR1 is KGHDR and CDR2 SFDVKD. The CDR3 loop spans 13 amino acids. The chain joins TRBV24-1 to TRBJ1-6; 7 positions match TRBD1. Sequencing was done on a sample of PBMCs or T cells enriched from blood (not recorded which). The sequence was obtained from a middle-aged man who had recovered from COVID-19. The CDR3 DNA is TGTGCCACCAGTGACAGGGGGAACTCACCCCTCCACTTT. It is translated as CATSDRGNSPLHF.